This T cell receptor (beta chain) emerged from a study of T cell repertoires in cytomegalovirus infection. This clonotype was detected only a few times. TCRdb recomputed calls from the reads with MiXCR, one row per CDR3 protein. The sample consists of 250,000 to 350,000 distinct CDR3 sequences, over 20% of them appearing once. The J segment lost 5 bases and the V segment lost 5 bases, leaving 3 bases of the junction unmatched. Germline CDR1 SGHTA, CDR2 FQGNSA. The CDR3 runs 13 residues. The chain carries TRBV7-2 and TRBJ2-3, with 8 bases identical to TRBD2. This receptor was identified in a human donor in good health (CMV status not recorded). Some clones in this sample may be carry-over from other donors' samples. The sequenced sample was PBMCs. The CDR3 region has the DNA TGTGCCAGCAGCACGCTAGCGGGAGATACGCAGTATTTT. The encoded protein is CASSTLAGDTQYF.